This record concerns one T cell receptor beta chain sequence. As processed by the authors: Reference gene primer amplification in the assay estimated nucleated cell counts. TCRdb's table, derived via immunoSEQ multiplex PCR, lists solely in-frame clones and lacks some. D and trimming come from the DNA, and the V and J calls and clone size come from that table. The sample has about 73,000 clones, over 75% seen once. The sample comes from a study of blood T cell repertoires in COVID-19. About the research overall: Collection of acute and convalescent COVID-19 samples took place in the United States, Italy and Spain. Sample material is recorded as cDNA or gDNA derived from T cells, B-cell-depleted T cells, or PBMCs.

The sample consisted of peripheral blood. The TCR was taken from a woman aged 60-75 years with acute or convalescent COVID-19.

The CDR3 DNA reads as TGTGCCAGCAGCTTGGAGCCGCCAATGAACACTGAAGCTTTCTTT. It yields the protein CASSLEPPMNTEAFF. The chain combines TRBV5-4 with TRBJ1-1; D is unresolved. The CDR3 totals 15 residues. Trimming removed 0 bases at V and 0 bases at J, with 9 bases between. Looked up from germline, CDR1 is SGHNT and CDR2 is YYREEE (reference sequence).